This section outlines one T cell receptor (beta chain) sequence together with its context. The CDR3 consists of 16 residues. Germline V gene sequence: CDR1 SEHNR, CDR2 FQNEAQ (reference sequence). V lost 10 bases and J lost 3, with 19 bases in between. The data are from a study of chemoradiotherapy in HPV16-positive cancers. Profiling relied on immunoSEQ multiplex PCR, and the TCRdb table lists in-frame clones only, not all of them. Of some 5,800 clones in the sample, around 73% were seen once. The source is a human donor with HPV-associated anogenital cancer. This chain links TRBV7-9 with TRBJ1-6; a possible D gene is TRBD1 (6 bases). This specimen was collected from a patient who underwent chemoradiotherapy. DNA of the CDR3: TGTGCCACCCTCGGCGCCCAGGGGAGCTATAATTCACCCCTCCACTTT. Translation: CATLGAQGSYNSPLHF. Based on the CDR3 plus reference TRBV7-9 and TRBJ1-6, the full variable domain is DTGVSQNPRHKITKRGQNVTFRCDPISEHNRLYWYRQTLGQGPEFLTYFQNEAQLEKSRLLSDRFSAERPKGSFSTLEIQRTEQGDSAMYLCATLGAQGSYNSPLHFGNGTRLTVT.